Included here is one T cell receptor (beta chain) sequence, with context. Antigen specificity is unknown. The method was immunoSEQ multiplex PCR; TCRdb's version includes in-frame clones alone and lacks a portion of them. The sample lists some 460,000 clones, approximately 90% occurring once. The V gene's germline CDR1 is SGDLS and CDR2 YYNGEE. This CDR3 is 15 amino acids long. V lost 3 bases, J lost 4 bases, and 5 bases stayed unmatched. The data stem from a study of Ad26.COV2.S vaccination and SARS-CoV-2 variants. Turning to the study itself: The authors gave Ad26.COV2.S intramuscularly, either once or twice 56 days apart.

Specified treatment: 19 received Ad26.COV2.S at low or high dose, single or two shots; roughly 5 received placebo; per-sample allocation not given. Collection of samples fell on day 63 after the first vaccine or placebo injection. The vaccine antigen was prefusion-stabilized Wuhan SARS-CoV-2 spike. Study conclusions and caveats: Breadth and depth estimates from TCRs may understate total T cell responses.

The chain is built from TRBV9 and TRBJ2-2; the match to TRBD1 covers 8 bases. Sample: peripheral blood, taken in a trial of Ad26.COV2.S vaccine versus placebo. The sequence came from a person between 18 and 60 years old who received the Ad26.COV2.S COVID-19 vaccine or a placebo. CDR3 nucleotide sequence: TGTGCCAGCAGCGGGACGACAGGGGTCACCGGGGAGCTGTTTTTT. Translation: CASSGTTGVTGELFF. Complete variable domain (other parts from reference TRBV9 and TRBJ2-2): DSGVTQTPKHLITATGQRVTLRCSPRSGDLSVYWYQQSLDQGLQFLIQYYNGEERAKGNILERFSAQQFPDLHSELNLSSLELGDSALYFCASSGTTGVTGELFFGEGSRLTVL.